The 3 T cell receptor beta chains given below trace back to one sample, sequenced in a study of cytomegalovirus exposure and HLA in healthy donors. PCR was performed using 60 Vbeta and 13 Jbeta primers. Clones were read by immunoSEQ multiplex PCR, and TCRdb kept only the in-frame ones, dropping some. The sample holds roughly 290,000 clones, approximately 90% seen once. Sequenced input: PBMCs. These TCRs come from a woman aged 18-35 years in good health and CMV-seronegative.

The chain joins TRBV18 to TRBJ2-7; 7 positions agree with TRBD2. CDR1 is KGHSH, CDR2 LQKENI, per germline. With 0 bases clipped from V and 1 base from J, the junction kept 3 bases outside the gene matches. CDR3 length equals 15 residues. The CDR3 loop is CASSPPSGGSYEQYF. CDR3 DNA: TGTGCCAGCTCACCACCGTCGGGGGGTTCCTACGAGCAGTACTTC.

V gene TRBV5-1 combines with J gene TRBJ2-1, with 8 bases that match TRBD2. Germline trimming cut 0 bases from V and 0 bases from J; bases unmatched to any gene: 8. The germline gives CDR1 SGHRS, CDR2 YFSETQ. The CDR3 has 18 amino acids. This CDR3 reads CASSLGSGGLGSYNEQFF. DNA for the CDR3: TGCGCCAGCAGCTTGGGAAGCGGGGGATTGGGCTCCTACAATGAGCAGTTCTTC.

The rearrangement joins TRBV4-1 to TRBJ1-1, with no clear D. The V and J ends lost 0 bases and 8 bases respectively, with 4 bases between them. CDR1 and CDR2 (germline): MGHRA, YSYEKL. The CDR3 has 11 amino acids. CDR3 protein: CASSQDGEAFF. The CDR3 region has the DNA TGCGCCAGCAGCCAAGATGGCGAAGCTTTCTTT.